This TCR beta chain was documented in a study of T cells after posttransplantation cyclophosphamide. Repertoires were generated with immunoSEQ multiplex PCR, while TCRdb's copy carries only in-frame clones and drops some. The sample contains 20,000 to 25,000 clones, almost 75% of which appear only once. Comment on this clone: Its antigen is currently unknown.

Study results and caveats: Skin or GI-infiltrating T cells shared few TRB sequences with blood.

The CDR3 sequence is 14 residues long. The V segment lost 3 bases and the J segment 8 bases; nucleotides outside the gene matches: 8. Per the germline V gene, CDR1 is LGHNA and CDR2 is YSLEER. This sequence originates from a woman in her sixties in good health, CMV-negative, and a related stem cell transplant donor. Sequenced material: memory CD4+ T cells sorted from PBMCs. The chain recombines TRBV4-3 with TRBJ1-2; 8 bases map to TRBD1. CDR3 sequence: CASSQGGQGAGYTF. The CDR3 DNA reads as TGCGCCAGCAGCCAGGGTGGGCAGGGGGCCGGCTACACCTTC.